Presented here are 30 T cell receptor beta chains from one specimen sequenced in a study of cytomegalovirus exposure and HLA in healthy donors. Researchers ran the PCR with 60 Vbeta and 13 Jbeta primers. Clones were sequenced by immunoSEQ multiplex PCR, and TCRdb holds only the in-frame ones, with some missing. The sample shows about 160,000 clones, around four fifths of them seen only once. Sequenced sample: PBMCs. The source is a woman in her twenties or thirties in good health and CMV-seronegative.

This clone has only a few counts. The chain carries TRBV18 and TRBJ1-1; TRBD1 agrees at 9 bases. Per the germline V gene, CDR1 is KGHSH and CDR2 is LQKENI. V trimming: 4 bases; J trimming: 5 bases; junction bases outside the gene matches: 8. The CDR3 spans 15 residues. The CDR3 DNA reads TGTGCCAGCTCACTACCGACGACAGGGGGGACTGAAGCTTTCTTT. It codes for CASSLPTTGGTEAFF.

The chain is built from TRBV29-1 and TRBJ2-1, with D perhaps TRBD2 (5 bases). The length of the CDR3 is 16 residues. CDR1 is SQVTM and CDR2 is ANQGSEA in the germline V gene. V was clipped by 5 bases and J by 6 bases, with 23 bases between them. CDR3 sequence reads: CSVYGGPNSNFNEQFF. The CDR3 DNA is TGCAGCGTTTATGGCGGGCCCAATTCAAACTTCAATGAGCAGTTCTTC.

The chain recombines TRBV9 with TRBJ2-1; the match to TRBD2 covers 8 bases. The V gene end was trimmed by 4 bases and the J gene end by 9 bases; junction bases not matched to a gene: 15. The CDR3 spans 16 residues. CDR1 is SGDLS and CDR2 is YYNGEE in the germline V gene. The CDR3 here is CASSLHAGGGASEQFF. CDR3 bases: TGTGCCAGCAGCCTTCACGCGGGGGGAGGGGCCAGTGAGCAGTTCTTC.

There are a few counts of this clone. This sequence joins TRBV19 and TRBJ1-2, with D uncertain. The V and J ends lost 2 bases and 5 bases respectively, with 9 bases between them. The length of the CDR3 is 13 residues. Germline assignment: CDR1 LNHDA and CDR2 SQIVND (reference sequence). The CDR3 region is CASSITHEYGYTF. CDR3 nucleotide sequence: TGTGCCAGTAGTATAACCCATGAGTATGGCTACACCTTC.

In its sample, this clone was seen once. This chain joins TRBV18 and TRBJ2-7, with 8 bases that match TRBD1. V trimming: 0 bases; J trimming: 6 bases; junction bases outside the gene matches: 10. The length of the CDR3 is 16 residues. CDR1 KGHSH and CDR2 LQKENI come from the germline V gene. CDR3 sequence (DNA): TGTGCCAGCTCACCACCGCGCGGGCAGGGGGCTCGCGAGCAGTACTTC. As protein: CASSPPRGQGAREQYF.

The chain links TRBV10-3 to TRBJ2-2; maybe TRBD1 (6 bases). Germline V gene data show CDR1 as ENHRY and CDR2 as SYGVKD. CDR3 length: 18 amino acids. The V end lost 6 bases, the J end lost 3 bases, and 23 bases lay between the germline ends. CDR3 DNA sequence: TGTGCCATCAGCAAGGGTACAGGGTGGGTCGAGGACACCGGGGAGCTGTTTTTT. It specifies CAISKGTGWVEDTGELFF.

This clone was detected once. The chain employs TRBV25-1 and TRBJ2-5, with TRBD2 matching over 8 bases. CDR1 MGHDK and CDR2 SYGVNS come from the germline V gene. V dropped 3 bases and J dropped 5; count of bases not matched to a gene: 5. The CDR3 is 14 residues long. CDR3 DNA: TGTGCCAGCAGTGACGGGGGGGCCGGGGAGACCCAGTACTTC. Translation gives CASSDGGAGETQYF.

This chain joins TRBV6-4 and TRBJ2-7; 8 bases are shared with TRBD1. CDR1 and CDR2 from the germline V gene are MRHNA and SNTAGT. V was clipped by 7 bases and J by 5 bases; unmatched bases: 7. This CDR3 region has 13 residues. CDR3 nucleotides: TGTGCCAGCACGGACAGGGCGGCGAACGAGCAGTACTTC. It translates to CASTDRAANEQYF.

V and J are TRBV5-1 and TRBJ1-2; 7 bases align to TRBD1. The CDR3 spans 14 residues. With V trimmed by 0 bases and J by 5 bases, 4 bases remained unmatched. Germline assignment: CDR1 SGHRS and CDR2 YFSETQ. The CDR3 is CASSLGQGDYGYTF. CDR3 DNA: TGCGCCAGCAGCTTGGGACAGGGAGATTATGGCTACACCTTC.

CDR3 protein: CASSSPGFGYTF. The CDR3 nucleotides read TGTGCCAGCAGCTCACCAGGGTTTGGCTACACCTTC. The rearrangement joins TRBV11-1 to TRBJ1-2; D perhaps matches TRBD1 (5 bases). CDR1 is SGHAT and CDR2 is FQDESV in the germline V gene (reference sequence). The V end was cut by 4 bases, the J end by 7 bases, with 10 bases between. The CDR3 has 12 amino acids.

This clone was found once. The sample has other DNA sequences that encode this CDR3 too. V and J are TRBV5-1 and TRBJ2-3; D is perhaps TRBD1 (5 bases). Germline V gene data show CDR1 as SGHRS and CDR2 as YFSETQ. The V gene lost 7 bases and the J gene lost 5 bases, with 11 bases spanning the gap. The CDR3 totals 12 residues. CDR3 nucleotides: TGCGCCAGCTCCCTCCAGGGAGATACGCAGTATTTT. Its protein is CASSLQGDTQYF.

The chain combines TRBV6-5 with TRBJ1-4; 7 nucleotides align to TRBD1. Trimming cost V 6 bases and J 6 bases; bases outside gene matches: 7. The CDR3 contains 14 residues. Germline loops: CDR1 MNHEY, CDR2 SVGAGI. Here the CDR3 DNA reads TGTGCCAGCAGCCTCACAGGGGCGCATGAAAAACTGTTTTTT. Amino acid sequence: CASSLTGAHEKLFF.

CDR3 DNA: TGTGCCAGCAGGAGGGATGAAAAACTGTTTTTT. Protein product: CASRRDEKLFF. The chain is built from TRBV6-5 and TRBJ1-4, with D uncertain. Germline assignment: CDR1 MNHEY and CDR2 SVGAGI. V was pared by 6 bases and J by 6 bases, with 5 bases between. The CDR3 loop spans 11 amino acids.

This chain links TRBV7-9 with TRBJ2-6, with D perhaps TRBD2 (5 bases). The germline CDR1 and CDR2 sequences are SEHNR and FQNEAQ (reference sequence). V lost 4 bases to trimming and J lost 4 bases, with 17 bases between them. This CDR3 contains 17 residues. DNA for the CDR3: TGTGCCAGCAGCTCCCGGACTGATGAAAGAGGGGCCAACGTCCTGACTTTC. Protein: CASSSRTDERGANVLTF.

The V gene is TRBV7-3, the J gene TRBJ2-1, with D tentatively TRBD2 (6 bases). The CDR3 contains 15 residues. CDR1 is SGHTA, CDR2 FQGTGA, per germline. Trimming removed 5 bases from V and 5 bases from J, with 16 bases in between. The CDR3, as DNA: TGTGCCAGCAGCCCAAGGACTAAGCGGGACAATGAGCAGTTCTTC. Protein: CASSPRTKRDNEQFF.

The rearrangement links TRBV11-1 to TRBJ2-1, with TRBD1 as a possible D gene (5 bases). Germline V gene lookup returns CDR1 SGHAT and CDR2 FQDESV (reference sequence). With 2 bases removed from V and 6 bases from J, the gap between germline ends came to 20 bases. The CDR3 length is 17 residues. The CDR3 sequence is CASSLIQGTQVSNEQFF. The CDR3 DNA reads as TGTGCCAGCAGCTTAATTCAGGGTACTCAGGTCTCCAATGAGCAGTTCTTC.

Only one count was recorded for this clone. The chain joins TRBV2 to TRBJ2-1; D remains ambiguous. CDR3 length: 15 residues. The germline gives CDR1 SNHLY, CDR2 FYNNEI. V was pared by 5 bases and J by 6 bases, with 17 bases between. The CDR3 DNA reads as TGTGCCAGCAGTAACAGCCACGATAGTCCCAATGAGCAGTTCTTC. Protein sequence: CASSNSHDSPNEQFF.

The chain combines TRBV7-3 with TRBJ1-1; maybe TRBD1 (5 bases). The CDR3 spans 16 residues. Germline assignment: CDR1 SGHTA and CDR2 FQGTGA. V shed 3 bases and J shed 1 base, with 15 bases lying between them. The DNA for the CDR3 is TGTGCCAGCAGCTTGGGGCCGGCCGATCGGAACACTGAAGCTTTCTTT. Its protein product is CASSLGPADRNTEAFF.

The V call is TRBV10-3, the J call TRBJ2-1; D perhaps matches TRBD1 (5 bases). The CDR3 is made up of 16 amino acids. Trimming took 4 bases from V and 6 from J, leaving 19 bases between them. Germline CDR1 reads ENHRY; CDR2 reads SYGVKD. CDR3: CAISGKDISLPNEQFF. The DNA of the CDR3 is TGTGCCATCAGTGGAAAGGACATTTCACTCCCCAATGAGCAGTTCTTC.

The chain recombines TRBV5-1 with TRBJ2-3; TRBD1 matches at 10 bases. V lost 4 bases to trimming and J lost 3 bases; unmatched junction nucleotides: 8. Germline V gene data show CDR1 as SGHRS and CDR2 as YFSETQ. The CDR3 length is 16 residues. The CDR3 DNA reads TGCGCCAGCAGCCAGTGGACAGGGGGGTTAACAGATACGCAGTATTTT. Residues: CASSQWTGGLTDTQYF. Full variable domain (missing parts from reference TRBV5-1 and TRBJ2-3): KAGVTQTPRYLIKTRGQQVTLSCSPISGHRSVSWYQQTPGQGLQFLFEYFSETQRNKGNFPGRFSGRQFSNSRSEMNVSTLELGDSALYLCASSQWTGGLTDTQYFGPGTRLTVL.

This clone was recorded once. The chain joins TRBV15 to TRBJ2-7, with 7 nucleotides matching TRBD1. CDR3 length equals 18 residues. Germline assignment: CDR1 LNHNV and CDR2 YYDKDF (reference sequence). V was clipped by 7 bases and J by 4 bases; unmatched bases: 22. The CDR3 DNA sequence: TGTGCCACCACCCCCGGGACAGCAACTCTAGCAGCCCCTTACGAGCAGTACTTC. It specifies CATTPGTATLAAPYEQYF.

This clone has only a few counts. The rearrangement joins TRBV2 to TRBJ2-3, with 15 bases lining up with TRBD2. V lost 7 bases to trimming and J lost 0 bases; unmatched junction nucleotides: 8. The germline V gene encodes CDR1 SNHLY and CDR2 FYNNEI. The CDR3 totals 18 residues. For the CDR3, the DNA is TGTGCCAGCAAGCCCGGGACTAGCGGGGGGCGAAGCACAGATACGCAGTATTTT. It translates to CASKPGTSGGRSTDTQYF.

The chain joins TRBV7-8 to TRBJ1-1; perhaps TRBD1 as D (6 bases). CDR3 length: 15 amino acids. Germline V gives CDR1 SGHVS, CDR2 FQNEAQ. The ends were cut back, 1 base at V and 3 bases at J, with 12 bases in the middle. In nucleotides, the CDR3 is TGTGCCAGCAGCTTAGTAGGGGGTACGTACACTGAAGCTTTCTTT. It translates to CASSLVGGTYTEAFF.

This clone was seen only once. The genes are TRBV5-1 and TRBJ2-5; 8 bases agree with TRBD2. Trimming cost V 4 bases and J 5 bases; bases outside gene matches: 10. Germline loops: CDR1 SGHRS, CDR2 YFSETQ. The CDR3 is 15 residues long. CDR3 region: CASSPGGDVAETQYF. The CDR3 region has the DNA TGCGCCAGCAGCCCGGGGGGGGATGTAGCGGAGACCCAGTACTTC.

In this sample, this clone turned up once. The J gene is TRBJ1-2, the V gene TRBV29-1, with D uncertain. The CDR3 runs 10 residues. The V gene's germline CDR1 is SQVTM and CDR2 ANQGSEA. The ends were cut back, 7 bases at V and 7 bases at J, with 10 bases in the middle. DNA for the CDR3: TGCAGCGCCCTAGTAGTTGGCTACACCTTC. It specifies CSALVVGYTF.

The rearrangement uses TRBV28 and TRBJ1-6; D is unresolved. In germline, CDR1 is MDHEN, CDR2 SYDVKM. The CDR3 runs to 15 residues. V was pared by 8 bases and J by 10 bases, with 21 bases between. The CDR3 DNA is TGTGCCAGCGCCGGGAGTAAGGGAAGAGGGTCACCCCTCCACTTT. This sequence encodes CASAGSKGRGSPLHF.

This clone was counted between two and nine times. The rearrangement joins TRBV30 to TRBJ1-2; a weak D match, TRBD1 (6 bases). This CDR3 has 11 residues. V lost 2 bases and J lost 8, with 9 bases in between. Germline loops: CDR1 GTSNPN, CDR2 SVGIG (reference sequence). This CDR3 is CAWSPGVGYTF. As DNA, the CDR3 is TGTGCCTGGAGTCCAGGGGTCGGCTACACCTTC. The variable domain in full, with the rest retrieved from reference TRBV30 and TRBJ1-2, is SQTIHQWPATLVQPVGSPLSLECTVEGTSNPNLYWYRQAAGRGLQLLFYSVGIGQISSEVPQNLSASRPQDRQFILSSKKLLLSDSGFYLCAWSPGVGYTFGSGTRLTVV.

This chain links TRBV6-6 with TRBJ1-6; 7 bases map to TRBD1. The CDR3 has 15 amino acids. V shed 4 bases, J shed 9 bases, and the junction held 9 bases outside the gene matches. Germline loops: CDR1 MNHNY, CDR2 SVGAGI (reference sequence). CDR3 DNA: TGTGCCAGCAGTTTCAGATGGGACAGTCCTTCACCCCTCCACTTT. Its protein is CASSFRWDSPSPLHF.

CDR3 sequence reads: CASSLSDRARGGYTF. The CDR3 nucleotides are TGTGCCAGCAGTTTATCGGACAGGGCGCGGGGTGGCTACACCTTC. The genes are TRBV28 and TRBJ1-2; 8 bases map to TRBD1. Germline V gives CDR1 MDHEN, CDR2 SYDVKM. The CDR3 has 15 amino acids. Germline trimming cut 1 base from V and 7 bases from J; bases unmatched to any gene: 8.

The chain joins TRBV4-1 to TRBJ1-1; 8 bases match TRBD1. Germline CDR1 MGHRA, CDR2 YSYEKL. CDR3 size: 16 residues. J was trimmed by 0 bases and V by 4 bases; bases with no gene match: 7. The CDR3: CASSPGTGVMNTEAFF. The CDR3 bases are TGCGCCAGCAGCCCAGGGACAGGAGTCATGAACACTGAAGCTTTCTTT.